Shown below are 9 T cell receptor beta chains from a single sample sequenced in a study of blood T cell repertoires in COVID-19. Here immunoSEQ multiplex PCR was the method, and the copy in TCRdb shows in-frame clones only, minus some. The sample holds roughly 330,000 clones, 88% seen once. Sequenced material: peripheral blood. Every receptor here comes from a woman in her fifties or sixties with active or convalescent COVID-19.

As DNA, the CDR3 is TGCGCCAGCAGCCAGAACCGGGACAGATTTAAAGGGGGCTTCTACGAGCAGTACTTC. Residues: CASSQNRDRFKGGFYEQYF. The genes are TRBV4-1 and TRBJ2-7; 7 bases match TRBD1. The CDR3 is 19 amino acids. J lost 3 bases, V lost 3 bases, and 20 bases had no gene match. Looked up from germline, CDR1 is MGHRA and CDR2 is YSYEKL.

V gene TRBV19 combines with J gene TRBJ1-1; D ambiguous. CDR3 length: 13 amino acids. The germline V and J ends were trimmed by 7 bases and 1 base, with 10 bases remaining between them. Germline V CDR1 and CDR2: LNHDA, SQIVND (reference sequence). The DNA of the CDR3 is TGTGCCAGTACCGAGGGATCGAACACTGAAGCTTTCTTT. Amino acid sequence: CASTEGSNTEAFF. Drawing the rest from reference TRBV19 and TRBJ1-1, the complete variable domain is DGGITQSPKYLFRKEGQNVTLSCEQNLNHDAMYWYRQDPGQGLRLIYYSQIVNDFQKGDIAEGYSVSREKKESFPLTVTSAQKNPTAFYLCASTEGSNTEAFFGQGTRLTVV.

This chain joins TRBV7-8 and TRBJ1-5, with 9 bases lining up with TRBD1. Per germline, CDR1 SGHVS and CDR2 FQNEAQ. The CDR3 covers 15 residues. The ends lost 3 bases at V and 4 bases at J; junction bases unmatched: 4. CDR3 protein: CASSLGQGRNQPQHF. The CDR3 DNA reads as TGTGCCAGCAGCTTGGGACAGGGTCGTAATCAGCCCCAGCATTTT.

This sequence joins TRBV28 and TRBJ1-5; D perhaps matches TRBD1 (5 bases). Trimming left V 3 bases short and J 0 bases short, with 9 bases between. Germline CDR1 reads MDHEN; CDR2 reads SYDVKM. The CDR3 consists of 15 residues. CDR3 DNA sequence: TGTGCCAGCAGTTTTCAGGGTAATAGCAATCAGCCCCAGCATTTT. This gives the protein CASSFQGNSNQPQHF.

The genes are TRBV5-6 and TRBJ1-2; 10 bases are shared with TRBD1. Germline CDR1 SGHDT, CDR2 YYEEEE. The CDR3 totals 14 residues. V lost 3 bases to trimming and J lost 3 bases; unmatched junction nucleotides: 2. The CDR3 DNA reads TGTGCCAGCAGCTCCGGACAGGGGGACTATGGCTACACCTTC. It specifies CASSSGQGDYGYTF.

The chain uses TRBV6-5 and TRBJ1-3; 9 nucleotides match TRBD1. V was clipped by 5 bases and J by 0 bases; unmatched bases: 2. The CDR3 has 15 residues. Germline CDR1 is MNHEY and CDR2 is SVGAGI. This chain's CDR3 is CASSKQGASGNTIYF. CDR3 coding DNA: TGTGCCAGCAGTAAACAGGGGGCCTCTGGAAACACCATATATTTT.

CDR3 in DNA: TGTGCCAGCAGCCGATTTGGACAGGGCCAAGAGACCCAGTACTTC. Translated, it gives CASSRFGQGQETQYF. The chain recombines TRBV7-3 with TRBJ2-5; 8 bases are shared with TRBD1. The germline V gene encodes CDR1 SGHTA and CDR2 FQGTGA. Germline trimming cut 5 bases from V and 1 base from J; bases unmatched to any gene: 6. The CDR3 loop spans 15 amino acids.

This clone was counted a few times. This rearrangement joins TRBV14 to TRBJ2-7, with 9 bases lining up with TRBD2. The V gene end was trimmed by 4 bases and the J gene end by 7 bases; junction bases not matched to a gene: 5. This CDR3 comprises 13 residues. CDR1 is SGHDN and CDR2 is FVKESK in the germline V gene. CDR3 in amino acids: CASSLGGLAEQYF. Written as DNA, the CDR3 is TGTGCCAGCAGCCTAGGCGGACTAGCGGAGCAGTACTTC. Filled out from reference TRBV14 and TRBJ2-7, the complete variable domain reads EAGVTQFPSHSVIEKGQTVTLRCDPISGHDNLYWYRRVMGKEIKFLLHFVKESKQDESGMPNNRFLAERTGGTYSTLKVQPAELEDSGVYFCASSLGGLAEQYFGPGTRLTVT.

The chain joins TRBV28 to TRBJ1-3, with 7 bases matching TRBD1. CDR1 is MDHEN and CDR2 is SYDVKM in the germline V gene. The CDR3 loop spans 14 amino acids. V gave up 4 bases and J gave up 2 bases; unmatched junction bases: 2. This chain's CDR3 is CASSSGGPGNTIYF. The CDR3 DNA reads as TGTGCCAGCAGTTCAGGGGGACCTGGAAACACCATATATTTT.